The subject of this entry is one T cell receptor beta chain. Its antigen is unidentified. This specimen belongs to a study of spatial heterogeneity in lung cancer. Study overall: Sequences of the beta chain were consistently detected in greater numbers than alpha-chain sequences. Notes on the study in general: In blood, ubiquitous expanded tumor TCRs appeared more at resection than follow-up.

This CDR3 contains 14 residues. Trimming cost V 4 bases and J 7 bases, with 17 bases left between them. Germline V lookup: CDR1 LGHNA, CDR2 YNFKEQ. Time point noted: sample taken at primary tumor resection. Researchers sequenced whole RNA taken from tumor, nontumor lung or frozen PBMC without sorting. Donation came from over 60 patients with untreated early-stage non-small cell lung cancer. All TCR cDNA molecules were individually tagged with a unique molecular identifier. TCRdb processed the 5' RACE reads anew with MiXCR; each CDR3 protein has one entry. The data contain about 85,000 distinct CDR3 sequences, 15% to 20% of them singletons.

This TCR came from a male donor with early-stage non-small cell lung cancer. This specimen was PBMCs, taken at surgery. This sequence joins TRBV4-2 and TRBJ2-7; D is tentatively TRBD1 or TRBD2 (5 bases each). The CDR3 is CASSLLRDPGEQYF. CDR3 DNA: TGTGCCAGCAGCCTCCTCCGGGACCCAGGAGAGCAGTACTTC.